This T cell receptor (beta chain) comes out of a study of T cells in Graves' hyperthyroidism and ophthalmopathy. RNA transcripts gave rise to amplified TCR beta CDR3 regions. With the HTBI primer set, the TCR CDR3 went through a first round of RT-PCR. MiXCR, run by TCRdb on the multiplex PCR reads, gives a single entry per CDR3 protein. The table has around 250,000 distinct CDR3 sequences, about 14% seen once. The CDR3 has 17 residues. Germline lookup yields CDR1 SGHNT and CDR2 YYREEE (reference sequence). The trim removed 4 bases at V and 3 bases at J, leaving 7 bases unmatched. The TCR comes from a woman in her thirties or forties with Graves' hyperthyroidism that later progressed to Graves' ophthalmopathy. The gene calls are TRBV5-4 and TRBJ2-1; TRBD2 agrees at 13 bases. The specimen sequenced was blood. In DNA, the CDR3 is TGTGCCAGCAGCCAGGGACTAGCGGGGCCGGACTACAATGAGCAGTTCTTC. Protein sequence: CASSQGLAGPDYNEQFF.